Sequencing of this T cell receptor (beta chain) was carried out in a study of cytomegalovirus exposure and HLA in healthy donors. Findings and caveats of the study: Common viral pathogens seemed, in a later analysis, to connect with several of the most significant clusters.

CDR1 is PRHDT and CDR2 is FYEKMQ in the germline V gene (reference sequence). V was clipped by 5 bases and J by 3 bases, with 18 bases between them. The CDR3 length is 16 residues. Comment on this clone: Its antigen is as yet unknown.

Primers: 60 Vbeta forward and 13 Jbeta reverse. Sequencing was performed with immunoSEQ multiplex PCR; in TCRdb, only in-frame clones are kept and a portion is missing. This sample yields about 250,000 clones, of which 80% to 95% are seen a single time; approximately 1.5% belongs to the top ten. The sequenced sample was PBMCs. The chain links TRBV13 to TRBJ2-3; perhaps TRBD2 as D (6 bases). This TCR came from a girl aged 2-9 years in good health and CMV-seronegative. The CDR3 region has the DNA TGTGCCAGCAGCCCCCGAGGTAGCGGAGTTACAGATACGCAGTATTTT. Encoded protein: CASSPRGSGVTDTQYF. Full variable domain (outside the CDR3, taken from reference TRBV13 and TRBJ2-3): AAGVIQSPRHLIKEKRETATLKCYPIPRHDTVYWYQQGPGQDPQFLISFYEKMQSDKGSIPDRFSAQQFSDYHSELNMSSLELGDSALYFCASSPRGSGVTDTQYFGPGTRLTVL.